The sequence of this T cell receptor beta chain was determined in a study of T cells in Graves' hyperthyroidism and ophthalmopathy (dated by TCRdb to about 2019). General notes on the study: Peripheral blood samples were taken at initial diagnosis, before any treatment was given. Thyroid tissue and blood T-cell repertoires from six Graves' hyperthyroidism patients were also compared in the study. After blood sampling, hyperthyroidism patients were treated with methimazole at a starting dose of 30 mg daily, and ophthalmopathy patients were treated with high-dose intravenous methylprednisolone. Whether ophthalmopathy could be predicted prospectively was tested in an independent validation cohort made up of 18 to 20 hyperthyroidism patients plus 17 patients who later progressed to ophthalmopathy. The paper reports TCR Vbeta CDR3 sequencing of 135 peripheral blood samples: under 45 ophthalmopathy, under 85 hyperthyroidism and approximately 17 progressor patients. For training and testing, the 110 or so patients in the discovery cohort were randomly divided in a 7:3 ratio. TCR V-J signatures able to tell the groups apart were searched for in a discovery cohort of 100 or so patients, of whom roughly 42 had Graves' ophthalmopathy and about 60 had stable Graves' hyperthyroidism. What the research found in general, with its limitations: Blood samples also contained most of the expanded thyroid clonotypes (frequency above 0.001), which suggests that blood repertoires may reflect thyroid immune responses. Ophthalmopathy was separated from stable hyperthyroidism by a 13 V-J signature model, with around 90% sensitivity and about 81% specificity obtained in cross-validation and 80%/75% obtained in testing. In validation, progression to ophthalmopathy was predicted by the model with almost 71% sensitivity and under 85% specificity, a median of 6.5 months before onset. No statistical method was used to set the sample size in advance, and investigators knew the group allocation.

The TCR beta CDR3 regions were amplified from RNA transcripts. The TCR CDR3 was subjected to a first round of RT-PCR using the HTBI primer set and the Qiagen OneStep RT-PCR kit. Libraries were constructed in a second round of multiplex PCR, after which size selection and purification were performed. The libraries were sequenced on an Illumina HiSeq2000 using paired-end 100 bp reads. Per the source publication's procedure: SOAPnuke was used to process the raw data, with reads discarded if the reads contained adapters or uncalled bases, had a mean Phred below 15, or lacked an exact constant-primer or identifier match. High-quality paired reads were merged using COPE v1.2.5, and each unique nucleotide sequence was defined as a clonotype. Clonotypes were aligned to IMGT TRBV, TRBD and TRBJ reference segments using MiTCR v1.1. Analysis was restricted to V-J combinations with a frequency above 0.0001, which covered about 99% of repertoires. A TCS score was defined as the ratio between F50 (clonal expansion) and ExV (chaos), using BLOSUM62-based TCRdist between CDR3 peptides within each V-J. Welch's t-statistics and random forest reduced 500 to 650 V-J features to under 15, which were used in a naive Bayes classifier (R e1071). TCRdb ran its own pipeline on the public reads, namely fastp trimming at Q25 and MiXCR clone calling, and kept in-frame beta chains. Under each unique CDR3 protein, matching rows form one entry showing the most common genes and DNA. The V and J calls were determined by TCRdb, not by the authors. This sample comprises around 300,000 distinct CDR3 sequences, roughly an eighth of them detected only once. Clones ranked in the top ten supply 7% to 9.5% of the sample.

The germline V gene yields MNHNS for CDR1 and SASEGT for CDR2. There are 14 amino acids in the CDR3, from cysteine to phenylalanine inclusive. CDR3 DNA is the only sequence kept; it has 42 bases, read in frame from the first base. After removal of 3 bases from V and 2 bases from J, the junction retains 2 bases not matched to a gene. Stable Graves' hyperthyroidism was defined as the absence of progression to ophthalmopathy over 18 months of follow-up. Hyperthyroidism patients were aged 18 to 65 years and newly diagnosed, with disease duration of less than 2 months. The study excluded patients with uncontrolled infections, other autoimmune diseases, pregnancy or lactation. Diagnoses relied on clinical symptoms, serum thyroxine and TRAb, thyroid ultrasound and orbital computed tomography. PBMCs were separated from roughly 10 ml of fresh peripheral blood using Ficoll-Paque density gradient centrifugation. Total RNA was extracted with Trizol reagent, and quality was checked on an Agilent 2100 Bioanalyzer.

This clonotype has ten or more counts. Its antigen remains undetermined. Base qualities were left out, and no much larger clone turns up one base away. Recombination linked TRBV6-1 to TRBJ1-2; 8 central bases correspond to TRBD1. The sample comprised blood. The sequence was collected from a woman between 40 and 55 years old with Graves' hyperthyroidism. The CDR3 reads CASSDRDRNYGYTF. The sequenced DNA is TGTGCCAGCAGTGACCGGGACAGGAACTATGGCTACACCTTC.